This T cell receptor (beta chain) derives from a study of T cell responses to AZD1222 COVID-19 vaccine. Repertoires were generated with immunoSEQ multiplex PCR, while TCRdb's copy carries only in-frame clones and drops some. The sample lists fewer than 150,000 clones; 85% to 95% were seen once. CDR3 size: 15 residues. Germline CDR1 and CDR2: SEHNR and FQNEAQ (reference sequence). V trimming: 4 bases; J trimming: 7 bases; junction bases outside the gene matches: 9. This clone occurred once. Sequencing was performed on peripheral blood, taken 28 days after the second AZD1222 dose. The chain links TRBV7-9 to TRBJ2-4; 8 nucleotides line up with TRBD1. The clonotype originates from an adult who received the AZD1222 COVID-19 vaccine. For the CDR3, the DNA is TGTGCCAGCAGCTCCCGACAGGGGACGCTGAACATTCAGTACTTC. Translation: CASSSRQGTLNIQYF.